These 17 T cell receptor beta chains were all obtained from the same sample, sequenced in a study of response to subunit inactivated influenza vaccine. Via MiXCR, TCRdb re-called the RT-PCR reads, giving one row per CDR3 protein. The repertoire has 800,000 to 1,000,000 distinct CDR3 sequences, 21% of them found once; the top ten carry about 9.4%. The specimen comprised PBMCs from blood, sampled more than 4 days after vaccination. The receptors were sampled from a man aged 50-59 years who received an inactivated influenza vaccine.

This clonotype turned up a few times. This rearrangement joins TRBV20-1 to TRBJ2-1; D not certain. CDR3 size: 15 residues. Germline-derived CDR1 and CDR2 are DFQATT and SNEGSKA (reference sequence). With 0 bases removed from V and 2 bases from J, the gap between germline ends came to 11 bases. The chain's CDR3 is CSARDPLDPYNEQFF. In DNA form, the CDR3 reads TGCAGTGCTAGAGATCCCCTAGATCCCTACAATGAGCAGTTCTTC.

Points on this clonotype: At one end, the junction sequence differs from germline, possibly due to a read error. The CDR3 reads CARSPGLLNEQYF. CDR3 nucleotide sequence: TGTGCCAGGAGCCCCGGGCTCCTGAACGAGCAGTACTTC. This chain joins TRBV4-2 and TRBJ2-7; D remains ambiguous. The CDR3 length is 13 residues. Germline V gene lookup returns CDR1 LGHNA and CDR2 YNFKEQ.

This clonotype has just a few counts. V is TRBV6-5 and J is TRBJ1-1; D gene ambiguous. From germline, CDR1 is MNHEY and CDR2 SVGAGI. Trimming took 2 bases from V and 1 from J, leaving 8 bases between them. The CDR3 extends over 14 amino acids. The CDR3 loop reads CASSYPEGNTEAFF. The CDR3 DNA follows: TGTGCCAGCAGTTACCCGGAGGGGAACACTGAAGCTTTCTTT.

The J gene is TRBJ1-6, the V gene TRBV25-1; no clear D. From germline, CDR1 is MGHDK and CDR2 SYGVNS. Trimming cost V 1 base and J 3 bases, with 7 bases left between them. The CDR3 totals 15 residues. In nucleotides, the CDR3 is TGTGCCAGCAGTGAATCAGAAATCTATAATTCACCCCTCCACTTT. Encoded protein: CASSESEIYNSPLHF.

The chain couples TRBV20-1 to TRBJ1-5; a possible D gene is TRBD1 (6 bases). From germline, CDR1 is DFQATT and CDR2 SNEGSKA (reference sequence). The V and J ends lost 6 bases and 1 base respectively, with 10 bases between them. The CDR3 has 13 amino acids. In DNA, the CDR3 is TGCAGTGCCCCTGGACAGAGCAATCAGCCCCAGCATTTT. Protein product: CSAPGQSNQPQHF.

V and J are TRBV18 and TRBJ1-2; D is undetermined. V was pared by 3 bases and J by 0 bases, with 8 bases between. Germline CDR1 reads KGHSH; CDR2 reads LQKENI. The CDR3 has 14 amino acids. The CDR3 here is CASSPGIANYGYTF. In DNA form, the CDR3 reads TGTGCCAGCTCACCCGGGATAGCTAACTATGGCTACACCTTC.

This rearrangement joins TRBV12-3 or TRBV12-4 to TRBJ2-7; D unresolved. V lost 2 bases and J 7 bases, leaving 12 bases between the germline ends. CDR3 length: 13 residues. The CDR3 sequence: CASSLNPPDEQYF. The DNA for the CDR3 is TGTGCCAGCAGTTTAAACCCCCCGGATGAGCAGTACTTC.

This clonotype was seen just once. The CDR3 spells CASSQDVREGYEQYF. CDR3 nucleotide sequence: TGCGCCAGCAGCCAAGATGTACGGGAGGGCTACGAGCAGTACTTC. The rearrangement joins TRBV4-1 to TRBJ2-7; 8 positions match TRBD2. Per germline, CDR1 MGHRA and CDR2 YSYEKL. CDR3 size: 15 residues. V was clipped by 0 bases and J by 3 bases; unmatched bases: 4.

This clonotype was counted a few times. The genes are TRBV29-1 and TRBJ2-3; D possibly corresponds to TRBD2 (7 bases). The germline V gene encodes CDR1 SQVTM and CDR2 ANQGSEA. The CDR3 consists of 13 residues. Trimming cost V 7 bases and J 2 bases, with 13 bases left between them. CDR3 nucleotides: TGCAGCGCCGAGGGGGGGATCACAGATACGCAGTATTTT. Protein: CSAEGGITDTQYF.

This clonotype was counted many times. The CDR3, as DNA: TGTGCCAGCAGCTTAGCGTCACGGACTAGATCCTACAATGAGCAGTTCTTC. It translates to CASSLASRTRSYNEQFF. V is TRBV7-8 and J is TRBJ2-1, with 7 positions matching TRBD2. Germline lookup yields CDR1 SGHVS and CDR2 FQNEAQ. The junction had 6 bases not matched to a gene; V was cut back by 0 bases and J by 1 base. The CDR3 sequence is 17 residues long.

This clonotype was detected a few times. The V and J genes are TRBV20-1 and TRBJ2-3, with D tentatively TRBD2 (6 bases). CDR3 length: 15 residues. V was cut by 2 bases and J by 2 bases, with 14 bases left in between. CDR1 is DFQATT, CDR2 SNEGSKA, per germline (reference sequence). Here the CDR3 DNA reads TGCAGTGCTAGACCCATCAGGGAGGTCACAGATACGCAGTATTTT. Protein product: CSARPIREVTDTQYF.

CDR3 in DNA: TGTGCCAGCAGCCCCCAACCCTCTGGGGCCAACGTCCTGACTTTC. It is translated as CASSPQPSGANVLTF. The chain has TRBV7-6 and TRBJ2-6, with unresolved D. V was cut by 5 bases and J by 0 bases, with 8 bases left in between. In germline, CDR1 is SGHVS, CDR2 FNYEAQ. The CDR3 sequence is 15 residues long. Supplemented by reference TRBV7-6 and TRBJ2-6, the full variable domain reads GAGVSQSPRYKVTKRGQDVALRCDPISGHVSLYWYRQALGQGPEFLTYFNYEAQQDKSGLPNDRFSAERPEGSISTLTIQRTEQRDSAMYRCASSPQPSGANVLTFGAGSRLTVL.

J is TRBJ1-4 and V is TRBV9; 7 bases match TRBD1. V lost 3 bases to trimming and J lost 8 bases; unmatched junction nucleotides: 10. From germline, CDR1 is SGDLS and CDR2 YYNGEE. This CDR3 is 15 amino acids long. CDR3 in DNA: TGTGCCAGCAGCGAGACAGGGAACCGCGAGGAAAAACTGTTTTTT. Residues: CASSETGNREEKLFF.

Of note for this clonotype: This may be a read error: a much more frequent sequence differs by one nucleotide. The genes are TRBV5-1 and TRBJ1-1; 9 bases line up with TRBD1. Trimming cost V 1 base and J 1 base; bases outside gene matches: 2. Per the germline V gene, CDR1 is SGHRS and CDR2 is YFSETQ. The CDR3 sequence is 15 residues long. CDR3 nucleotides: TGCGCCAGCAGCTTGTCGGGACAGGGGAACACTGAAGCTTTCTTT. This gives the protein CASSLSGQGNTEAFF.

The CDR3 reads CASSLVGRADEQYF. DNA for the CDR3: TGTGCCAGCAGCTTAGTCGGGAGGGCCGACGAGCAGTACTTC. The gene calls are TRBV7-6 and TRBJ2-7; 8 nucleotides line up with TRBD2. V was clipped by 1 base and J by 5 bases; unmatched bases: 4. This CDR3 contains 14 residues. Germline V gives CDR1 SGHVS, CDR2 FNYEAQ.

Many counts were recorded for this clonotype. The rearrangement links TRBV20-1 to TRBJ2-3; 8 bases map to TRBD2. The CDR3 has 15 amino acids. From germline, CDR1 is DFQATT and CDR2 SNEGSKA (reference sequence). With V trimmed by 5 bases and J by 0 bases, 7 bases remained unmatched. CDR3 DNA sequence: TGCAGTGCTTGGGCGGGGGGCCTTAGCACAGATACGCAGTATTTT. Translating gives CSAWAGGLSTDTQYF.

The rearrangement joins TRBV11-2 to TRBJ2-4; TRBD1 matches at 7 bases. V shed 5 bases, J shed 3 bases, and the junction held 4 bases outside the gene matches. The CDR3 runs to 14 residues. Germline V CDR1 and CDR2: SGHAT, FQNNGV. The CDR3 DNA is TGTGCCAGCAGCCGTAGGGACAGCAAAAACATTCAGTACTTC. Translating it yields CASSRRDSKNIQYF. Using reference TRBV11-2 and TRBJ2-4 for the parts outside the CDR3, the full variable domain is EAGVAQSPRYKIIEKRQSVAFWCNPISGHATLYWYQQILGQGPKLLIQFQNNGVVDDSQLPKDRFSAERLKGVDSTLKIQPAKLEDSAVYLCASSRRDSKNIQYFGAGTRLSVL.